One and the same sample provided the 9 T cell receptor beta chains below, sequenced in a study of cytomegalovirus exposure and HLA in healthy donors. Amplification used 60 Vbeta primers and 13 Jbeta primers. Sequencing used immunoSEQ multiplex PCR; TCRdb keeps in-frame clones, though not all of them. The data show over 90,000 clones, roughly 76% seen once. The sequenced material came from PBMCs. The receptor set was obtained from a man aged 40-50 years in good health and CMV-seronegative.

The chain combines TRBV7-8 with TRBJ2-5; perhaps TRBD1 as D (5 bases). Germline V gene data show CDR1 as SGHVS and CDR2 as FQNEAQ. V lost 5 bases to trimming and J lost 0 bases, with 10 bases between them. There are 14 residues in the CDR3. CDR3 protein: CASSPQDHQETQYF. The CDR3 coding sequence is TGTGCCAGCAGCCCACAGGACCACCAAGAGACCCAGTACTTC.

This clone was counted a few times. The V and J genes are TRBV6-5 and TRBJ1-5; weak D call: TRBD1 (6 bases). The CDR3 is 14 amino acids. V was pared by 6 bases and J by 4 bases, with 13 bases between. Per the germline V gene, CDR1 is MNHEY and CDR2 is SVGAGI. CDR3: CASRGRGGNQPQHF. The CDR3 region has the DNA TGTGCCAGCAGGGGTAGGGGGGGGAATCAGCCCCAGCATTTT.

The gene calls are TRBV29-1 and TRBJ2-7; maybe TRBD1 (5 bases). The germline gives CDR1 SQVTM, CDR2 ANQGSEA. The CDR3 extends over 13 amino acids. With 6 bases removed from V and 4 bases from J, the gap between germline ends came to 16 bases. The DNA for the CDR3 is TGCAGCGTCTCAAAGGGGATTCTTTACGAGCAGTACTTC. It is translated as CSVSKGILYEQYF.

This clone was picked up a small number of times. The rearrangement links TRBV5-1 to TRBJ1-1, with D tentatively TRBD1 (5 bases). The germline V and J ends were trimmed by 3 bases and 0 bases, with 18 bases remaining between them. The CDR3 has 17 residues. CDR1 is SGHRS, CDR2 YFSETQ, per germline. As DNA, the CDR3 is TGCGCCAGCAGCTCCAGCTTACTGGGGCAGGTGAACACTGAAGCTTTCTTT. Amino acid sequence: CASSSSLLGQVNTEAFF. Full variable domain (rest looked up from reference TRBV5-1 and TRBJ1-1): KAGVTQTPRYLIKTRGQQVTLSCSPISGHRSVSWYQQTPGQGLQFLFEYFSETQRNKGNFPGRFSGRQFSNSRSEMNVSTLELGDSALYLCASSSSLLGQVNTEAFFGQGTRLTVV.

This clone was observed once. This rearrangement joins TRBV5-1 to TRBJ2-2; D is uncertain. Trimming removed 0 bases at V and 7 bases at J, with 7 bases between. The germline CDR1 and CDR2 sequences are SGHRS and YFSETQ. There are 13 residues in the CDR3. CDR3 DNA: TGCGCCAGCAGCTTGGTCCAGGACGGGGAGCTGTTTTTT. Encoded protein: CASSLVQDGELFF.

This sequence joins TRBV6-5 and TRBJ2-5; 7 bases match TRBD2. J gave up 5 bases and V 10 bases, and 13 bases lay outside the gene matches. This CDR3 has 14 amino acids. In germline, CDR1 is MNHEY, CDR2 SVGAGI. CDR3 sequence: CATSWEGIKETQYF. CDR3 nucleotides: TGTGCCACCTCCTGGGAGGGGATCAAGGAGACCCAGTACTTC.

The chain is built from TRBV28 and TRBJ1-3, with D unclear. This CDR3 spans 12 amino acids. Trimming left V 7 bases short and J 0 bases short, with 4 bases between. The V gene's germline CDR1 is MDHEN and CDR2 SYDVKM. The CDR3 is CASMSSGNTIYF. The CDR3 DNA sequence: TGTGCCAGCATGAGCTCTGGAAACACCATATATTTT.

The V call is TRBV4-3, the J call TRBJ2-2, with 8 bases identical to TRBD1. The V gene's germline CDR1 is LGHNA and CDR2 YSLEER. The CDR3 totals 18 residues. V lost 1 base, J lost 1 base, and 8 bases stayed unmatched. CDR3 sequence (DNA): TGCGCCAGCAGCCAAGTTCCCGCAGGGGGCCTGAACACCGGGGAGCTGTTTTTT. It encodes CASSQVPAGGLNTGELFF.

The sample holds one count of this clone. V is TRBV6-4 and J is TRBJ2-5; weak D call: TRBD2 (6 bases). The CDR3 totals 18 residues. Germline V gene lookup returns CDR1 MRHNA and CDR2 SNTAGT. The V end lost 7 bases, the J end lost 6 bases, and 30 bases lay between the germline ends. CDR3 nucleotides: TGTGCCAGCATTGGAGGGGCGGCTTCCCCTGATAATGAGCAGACCCAGTACTTC. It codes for CASIGGAASPDNEQTQYF.